The 32 T cell receptor beta chains below all came from one sample that was sequenced in a study of T cell changes during pregnancy in multiple sclerosis. Clones were sequenced by immunoSEQ multiplex PCR, and TCRdb holds only the in-frame ones, with some missing. The sample carries 60,000 to 90,000 clones, 92% recorded once. The source was peripheral blood, collected in the first trimester of pregnancy. The origin of the receptors is a female donor in good health, enrolled as a control in a pregnancy study.

A few counts support this clone. The rearrangement joins TRBV2 to TRBJ2-1; D remains unclear. The CDR3 loop spans 12 amino acids. Germline V gene data show CDR1 as SNHLY and CDR2 as FYNNEI. The V gene lost 5 bases and the J gene lost 3 bases, with 5 bases spanning the gap. CDR3 sequence (DNA): TGTGCCAGCAGTCGACACTACAATGAGCAGTTCTTC. It encodes CASSRHYNEQFF.

This clone has more than one count but fewer than ten. The rearrangement uses TRBV19 and TRBJ1-1, with D maybe TRBD1 (6 bases). Germline V gene sequence: CDR1 LNHDA, CDR2 SQIVND (reference sequence). The CDR3 is 13 amino acids. Trimming cost V 4 bases and J 6 bases, with 12 bases left between them. CDR3 coding DNA: TGTGCCAGTAGTAACTCCAGGGGAGCTGAAGCTTTCTTT. It specifies CASSNSRGAEAFF.

V gene TRBV27 combines with J gene TRBJ2-6; TRBD2 might be the D (6 bases). Trimming pared 2 bases from V and 0 bases from J, leaving 23 bases between. CDR1 is MNHEY, CDR2 SMNVEV, per germline (reference sequence). The CDR3 is 21 residues long. The CDR3 sequence: CASSLGDGGGLIDSGANVLTF. In DNA, the CDR3 is TGTGCCAGCAGTTTAGGGGATGGGGGAGGACTTATCGACTCTGGGGCCAACGTCCTGACTTTC.

This clone was detected a few times. The chain is built from TRBV19 and TRBJ2-1; D is possibly TRBD2 (6 bases). The germline gives CDR1 LNHDA, CDR2 SQIVND (reference sequence). The V end was cut by 1 base, the J end by 4 bases, with 14 bases between. The CDR3 runs to 16 residues. The CDR3 spells CASSIAEGQGYNEQFF. The CDR3 DNA follows: TGTGCCAGTAGTATAGCGGAGGGTCAGGGTTACAATGAGCAGTTCTTC. The whole variable domain, remainder taken from reference TRBV19 and TRBJ2-1, is DGGITQSPKYLFRKEGQNVTLSCEQNLNHDAMYWYRQDPGQGLRLIYYSQIVNDFQKGDIAEGYSVSREKKESFPLTVTSAQKNPTAFYLCASSIAEGQGYNEQFFGPGTRLTVL.

The CDR3 coding sequence is TGTGCGAACCCCGCGGGAGAGGGCACAGATACGCAGTATTTT. Residues: CANPAGEGTDTQYF. This chain connects TRBV7-9 to TRBJ2-3, with TRBD2 identical over 7 bases. This CDR3 is 14 amino acids long. Germline V gives CDR1 SEHNR, CDR2 FQNEAQ (reference sequence).

The chain uses TRBV10-3 and TRBJ2-1; 8 nucleotides line up with TRBD1. J gave up 5 bases and V 5 bases, and 5 bases lay outside the gene matches. The CDR3 length is 14 residues. The V gene's germline CDR1 is ENHRY and CDR2 SYGVKD. The CDR3 DNA reads as TGTGCCATCAGTCGGACAGGGCTGGACAATGAGCAGTTCTTC. Translated: CAISRTGLDNEQFF.

This chain links TRBV19 with TRBJ2-1; 10 nucleotides line up with TRBD2. CDR3 length: 18 residues. CDR1 is LNHDA, CDR2 SQIVND, per germline (reference sequence). Trimming removed 1 base from V and 6 bases from J; junction bases left unmatched: 12. The CDR3 region has the DNA TGTGCCAGTAGTATAGGGGGTCGACTAGCGGGTGGTGGCAATGAGCAGTTCTTC. Translated, it gives CASSIGGRLAGGGNEQFF.

J is TRBJ1-2 and V is TRBV27; 10 positions match TRBD1. In germline, CDR1 is MNHEY, CDR2 SMNVEV (reference sequence). The junction had 6 bases not matched to a gene; V was cut back by 4 bases and J by 7 bases. The CDR3 runs to 14 residues. The CDR3 protein is CASSSGTGASGYTF. The DNA for the CDR3 is TGTGCCAGCAGTTCTGGGACAGGGGCGAGTGGCTACACCTTC.

The V gene is TRBV7-7, the J gene TRBJ1-1; a possible D gene is TRBD1 (5 bases). Germline CDR1 is SSHAT and CDR2 is FNYEAQ (reference sequence). CDR3 length equals 14 residues. The V gene lost 5 bases and the J gene lost 3 bases, with 13 bases spanning the gap. Here the CDR3 reads CASSLPGGDTEAFF. In nucleotides, the CDR3 is TGTGCCAGCAGCCTTCCCGGAGGGGACACTGAAGCTTTCTTT. The full variable domain, with the rest looked up from reference TRBV7-7 and TRBJ1-1, is GAGVSQSPRYKVTKRGQDVTLRCDPISSHATLYWYQQALGQGPEFLTYFNYEAQPDKSGLPSDRFSAERPEGSISTLTIQRTEQRDSAMYRCASSLPGGDTEAFFGQGTRLTVV.

The chain carries TRBV5-1 and TRBJ2-1, with 10 bases fitting TRBD2. Looked up from germline, CDR1 is SGHRS and CDR2 is YFSETQ. CDR3 length: 15 residues. J was trimmed by 3 bases and V by 4 bases; bases with no gene match: 4. This chain's CDR3 is CASSTGLADYNEQFF. The CDR3, as DNA: TGCGCCAGCAGCACCGGACTAGCGGACTACAATGAGCAGTTCTTC.

This rearrangement joins TRBV5-4 to TRBJ2-7; no firm D call. V was clipped by 0 bases and J by 2 bases, with 6 bases between them. Germline V gene lookup returns CDR1 SGHNT and CDR2 YYREEE (reference sequence). The CDR3 has 13 residues. CDR3 region: CASSLGHAYEQYF. CDR3 bases: TGTGCCAGCAGCTTGGGGCATGCCTACGAGCAGTACTTC.

The chain is built from TRBV7-2 and TRBJ1-1; tentative D call: TRBD1 (6 bases). V dropped 3 bases and J dropped 4 bases, with 12 bases sitting between them. CDR3 length: 14 residues. Looked up from germline, CDR1 is SGHTA and CDR2 is FQGNSA. In nucleotides, the CDR3 is TGTGCCAGCAGCTTGGGACAACTTTCCACTGAAGCTTTCTTT. It translates to CASSLGQLSTEAFF.

The rearrangement uses TRBV6-1 and TRBJ2-7; 7 bases are a match to TRBD1. This CDR3 comprises 14 residues. V was clipped by 2 bases and J by 2 bases; unmatched bases: 3. Germline values: CDR1 MNHNS, CDR2 SASEGT. The CDR3 reads CASSEPGQPYEQYF. CDR3 coding DNA: TGTGCCAGCAGTGAACCGGGACAGCCCTACGAGCAGTACTTC.

In this sample, this clone turned up once. This chain uses TRBV27 with TRBJ2-1; 8 positions match TRBD1. V was clipped by 8 bases and J by 6 bases; unmatched bases: 18. The CDR3 spans 17 residues. Per germline, CDR1 MNHEY and CDR2 SMNVEV (reference sequence). The CDR3 is CASQDRVGERRSNEQFF. For the CDR3, the DNA is TGTGCCAGCCAGGACAGGGTAGGCGAGCGGAGATCCAATGAGCAGTTCTTC.

This chain's CDR3 is CASRETTGQGHYGYTF. CDR3 DNA sequence: TGCGCCAGCAGAGAAACAACGGGACAGGGACACTATGGCTACACCTTC. The rearrangement uses TRBV10-2 and TRBJ1-2, with 9 bases aligning to TRBD1. Losses at the gene ends were 6 bases for V and 3 bases for J; bases not matched to a gene: 11. Germline CDR1 WSHSY, CDR2 SAAADI. The length of the CDR3 is 16 residues.

This chain joins TRBV29-1 and TRBJ2-1; 7 bases are a match to TRBD2. From germline, CDR1 is SQVTM and CDR2 ANQGSEA. This CDR3 contains 12 residues. Germline trimming cut 7 bases from V and 8 bases from J; bases unmatched to any gene: 8. In nucleotides, the CDR3 is TGCAGCGCCTGGAGTCTAGCGGATGAGCAGTTCTTC. This sequence encodes CSAWSLADEQFF.

The J gene is TRBJ1-5, the V gene TRBV7-8; 9 bases map to TRBD1. Trimming at V came to 5 bases and at J to 7 bases, leaving 9 bases not matched to a gene. Germline assignment: CDR1 SGHVS and CDR2 FQNEAQ. The CDR3 runs 15 residues. As DNA, the CDR3 is TGTGCCAGCAGCGCAGGGGACAGGGACAGACAGCCCCAGCATTTT. The encoded protein is CASSAGDRDRQPQHF.

The chain carries TRBV19 and TRBJ2-5; 9 bases fit TRBD2. V was pared by 5 bases and J by 8 bases, with 9 bases of the junction left unmatched. The CDR3 contains 14 residues. Germline V gives CDR1 LNHDA, CDR2 SQIVND (reference sequence). The CDR3 sequence is CASSPRDSGSTQYF. CDR3 DNA: TGTGCCAGTAGTCCTCGGGATAGCGGGAGTACCCAGTACTTC.

J is TRBJ1-2 and V is TRBV11-2; 8 nucleotides align to TRBD1. The CDR3 runs 13 residues. Germline-derived CDR1 and CDR2 are SGHAT and FQNNGV. Trimming removed 6 bases from V and 7 bases from J; junction bases left unmatched: 7. CDR3 sequence (DNA): TGTGCCAGCAGGCAGACAGGGGAGCTTGGCTACACCTTC. Translating gives CASRQTGELGYTF.

The chain joins TRBV28 to TRBJ2-7; 7 nucleotides agree with TRBD1. Germline V gene lookup returns CDR1 MDHEN and CDR2 SYDVKM. The V and J ends lost 5 bases and 2 bases, in that order; junction bases with no gene match: 9. The CDR3 extends over 15 amino acids. The CDR3 coding sequence is TGTGCCAGCAGTGCCTATAGACAGGGAACCTACGAGCAGTACTTC. Translated: CASSAYRQGTYEQYF.

The rearrangement links TRBV4-1 to TRBJ2-7, with D maybe TRBD2 (5 bases). The germline V gene encodes CDR1 MGHRA and CDR2 YSYEKL. The CDR3 runs to 13 residues. V dropped 5 bases and J dropped 6 bases, with 14 bases sitting between them. The CDR3 DNA reads TGCGCCAGCAGCGCCGGGGTTGAGGGCGAGCAGTACTTC. This gives the protein CASSAGVEGEQYF.

V is TRBV7-9 and J is TRBJ1-1; D possibly corresponds to TRBD1 (6 bases). The CDR3 sequence is 14 residues long. V lost 5 bases and J lost 4, with 14 bases in between. Germline CDR1 SEHNR, CDR2 FQNEAQ (reference sequence). CDR3 protein: CASSTRGGGTEAFF. DNA of the CDR3: TGTGCCAGCAGCACCCGGGGAGGGGGCACTGAAGCTTTCTTT.

This sequence joins TRBV4-1 and TRBJ2-2, with TRBD1 identical over 8 bases. J was trimmed by 6 bases and V by 4 bases; bases with no gene match: 4. CDR1 is MGHRA and CDR2 is YSYEKL in the germline V gene. This CDR3 region has 14 residues. Written as DNA, the CDR3 is TGCGCCAGCAGCCCTAGACAGGGGCCCGGGGAGCTGTTTTTT. This codes for CASSPRQGPGELFF.

Concerning this clone itself: Since the CDR3 does not end with the conserved phenylalanine or tryptophan, this likely comes from a read error. The DNA is omitted, as the CDR3 cannot be located on it reliably, and the CDR3 follows TCRdb's listing. The chain links TRBV7-9 to TRBJ2-7; whether TRBD2, the table's D call, matches the DNA was not checked. Inclusive of both ends, the CDR3 amounts to 13 amino acids. The germline V gene encodes CDR1 SEHNR and CDR2 FQNEAQ (reference sequence). The CDR3 loop is CASSFGGTSALRL.

A word on this clone: Distinct nucleotide sequences in the sample also encode this CDR3. V and J are TRBV5-1 and TRBJ2-1; 8 bases align to TRBD2. The ends lost 4 bases at V and 4 bases at J; junction bases unmatched: 4. The CDR3 sequence is 14 residues long. CDR1 and CDR2 (germline): SGHRS, YFSETQ. CDR3 in amino acids: CASSPAGAYNEQFF. CDR3 coding DNA: TGCGCCAGCAGCCCAGCGGGAGCATACAATGAGCAGTTCTTC.

The chain couples TRBV2 to TRBJ2-5; a weak D match, TRBD1 (5 bases). The CDR3 extends over 13 amino acids. The V gene's germline CDR1 is SNHLY and CDR2 FYNNEI. Trimming took 10 bases from V and 4 from J, leaving 16 bases between them. Here the CDR3 DNA reads TGTGCCATACAATTCCAGGGCAGAGAGACCCAGTACTTC. Amino acid sequence: CAIQFQGRETQYF.

The V gene is TRBV27, the J gene TRBJ1-2; D is undetermined. Trimming removed 7 bases at V and 5 bases at J, with 14 bases between. Germline V lookup: CDR1 MNHEY, CDR2 SMNVEV (reference sequence). The CDR3 loop spans 13 amino acids. The CDR3 coding sequence is TGTGCCAGCACCCCCAACGGACTTTATGGCTACACCTTC. Amino acids: CASTPNGLYGYTF.

The chain has TRBV4-1 and TRBJ1-5, with a weak D call TRBD1 (6 bases). Trimming took 4 bases from V and 7 from J, leaving 17 bases between them. From germline, CDR1 is MGHRA and CDR2 YSYEKL. The CDR3 spans 15 residues. The CDR3 region has the DNA TGCGCCAGCAGCCCCCGTCAGGGGAGAGAACAGCCCCAGCATTTT. The encoded protein is CASSPRQGREQPQHF.

The rearrangement links TRBV6-8 to TRBJ2-7; TRBD1 matches 7 bases. Trimming removed 1 base from V and 5 bases from J; junction bases left unmatched: 8. This CDR3 region has 15 residues. Germline V gene lookup returns CDR1 MNHGY and CDR2 SAAAGT. DNA for the CDR3: TGTGCCAGCAGTTACTTCTTTAGACAGGGACACGAGCAGTACTTC. The encoded protein is CASSYFFRQGHEQYF.

This rearrangement joins TRBV6-1 to TRBJ2-1; tentatively, D is TRBD2 (6 bases). The CDR3 consists of 14 residues. V dropped 11 bases and J dropped 9 bases, with 23 bases sitting between them. CDR1 MNHNS and CDR2 SASEGT come from the germline V gene. CDR3 coding DNA: TGTGCCGGACAAACTAGTACGGGGGTCGGTGAGCAGTTCTTC. As protein: CAGQTSTGVGEQFF.

The chain has TRBV18 and TRBJ1-2; D is unclear. The length of the CDR3 is 16 residues. Trimming cost V 3 bases and J 2 bases, with 16 bases left between them. From germline, CDR1 is KGHSH and CDR2 LQKENI. Here the CDR3 reads CASSPRPEGGNYGYTF. The CDR3 DNA follows: TGTGCCAGCTCACCCCGTCCAGAGGGAGGGAACTATGGCTACACCTTC.

The chain has TRBV5-1 and TRBJ2-5, with D tentatively TRBD2 (5 bases). CDR3 length: 14 residues. Between the trimmed V and J ends, which lost 2 bases and 4 bases, there was a span of 12 bases. Germline CDR1 reads SGHRS; CDR2 reads YFSETQ. The CDR3 sequence: CASSFLNGGETQYF. CDR3 bases: TGCGCCAGCAGCTTTCTCAATGGAGGAGAGACCCAGTACTTC.